The 17 T cell receptor beta chains below all came from one sample that was sequenced in a study of regulatory T cells in long-lasting Graves disease. Time point here: newly diagnosed GD, antithyroid drugs for less than 3 months. The authors made the TCR library using RNA they extracted from PBMCs. Combining iRepertoire HTBI primers with Arm-PCR of CDR3 regions, the authors built TCR beta libraries. One entry per CDR3 protein, called by TCRdb with MiXCR from the multiplex PCR reads. The sample records roughly 220,000 distinct CDR3 sequences, approximately 20% being singletons. The specimen was peripheral blood mononuclear cells (PBMCs), collected at new diagnosis, from a patient treated with antithyroid drugs. The receptors were sampled from a female donor with Graves disease.

This clonotype was counted ten times or more. This chain connects TRBV30 to TRBJ2-1; TRBD2 aligns across 10 bases. This CDR3 has 13 residues. Germline-derived CDR1 and CDR2 are GTSNPN and SVGIG (reference sequence). The trim removed 5 bases at V and 6 bases at J, leaving 4 bases unmatched. CDR3 amino acids: CAWGLAGVNEQFF. The CDR3 DNA reads as TGTGCCTGGGGGCTAGCGGGAGTCAATGAGCAGTTCTTC.

This clonotype was observed many times. This rearrangement joins TRBV30 to TRBJ2-7, with D tentatively TRBD1 or TRBD2 (5 bases each). This CDR3 comprises 13 residues. Trimming stripped 0 bases from V and 2 bases from J, with 8 bases between. From germline, CDR1 is GTSNPN and CDR2 SVGIG (reference sequence). The DNA of the CDR3 is TGTGCCTGGAGTGTTTTGGGGGCCTACGAGCAGTACTTC. Translating it yields CAWSVLGAYEQYF.

This clonotype was observed many times. This chain uses TRBV11-2 with TRBJ2-3; perhaps TRBD1 as D (5 bases). V dropped 0 bases and J dropped 6 bases, with 16 bases sitting between them. Germline CDR1 reads SGHAT; CDR2 reads FQNNGV. This CDR3 comprises 16 residues. The CDR3 here is CASSLDKGLVSDTQYF. CDR3 in DNA: TGTGCCAGCAGCTTAGATAAGGGGTTGGTGTCCGATACGCAGTATTTT.

Here the CDR3 DNA reads TGCAGTGCTAAGGGACGTGGGCGCTCGGGGGAGTTCTTC. Translating gives CSAKGRGRSGEFF. This chain joins TRBV20-1 and TRBJ2-1; weak D call: TRBD2 (6 bases). Trimming took off 4 bases at V and 14 bases at J, with 21 bases between the two ends. The CDR3 covers 13 residues. Germline CDR1 reads DFQATT; CDR2 reads SNEGSKA (reference sequence).

This clonotype has just a few counts. A far larger clone differs by one base, so this is likely a read error. The chain has TRBV7-9 and TRBJ1-1; D gene ambiguous. Trimming removed 3 bases from V and 5 bases from J, with 10 bases in between. The CDR3 contains 13 residues. CDR1 SEHNR and CDR2 FQNEAQ come from the germline V gene (reference sequence). The CDR3 spells CASSFGWRTEAFF. The CDR3 region has the DNA TGTGCCAGCAGCTTTGGGTGGAGGACTGAAGCTTTCTTT.

This clonotype showed up many times. The gene calls are TRBV24-1 and TRBJ2-3; D not certain. The CDR3 covers 12 residues. Germline lookup yields CDR1 KGHDR and CDR2 SFDVKD. The V end was cut by 4 bases, the J end by 9 bases, with 10 bases between. The CDR3 region is CATSDTVGTQYF. CDR3 coding DNA: TGTGCCACCAGTGACACCGTGGGGACGCAGTATTTT.

This clonotype was seen many times. The genes are TRBV20-1 and TRBJ1-1; no definite D call. The CDR3 covers 13 residues. V dropped 6 bases and J dropped 1 base, with 12 bases sitting between them. CDR1 and CDR2 from the germline V gene are DFQATT and SNEGSKA (reference sequence). CDR3 nucleotides: TGCAGTGCCTTTGGACTGACGAACACTGAAGCTTTCTTT. This translates into CSAFGLTNTEAFF.

This clonotype has at least ten counts. The J gene is TRBJ2-7, the V gene TRBV6-5, with 12 bases fitting TRBD2. V was pared by 2 bases and J by 5 bases, with 4 bases of the junction left unmatched. From germline, CDR1 is MNHEY and CDR2 SVGAGI. CDR3 length equals 15 residues. CDR3 sequence: CASSYLAGGSDEQYF. The CDR3 DNA sequence: TGTGCCAGCAGTTACCTAGCGGGAGGGAGCGACGAGCAGTACTTC.

This clonotype was seen many times. The chain employs TRBV27 and TRBJ1-2, with 7 bases lining up with TRBD1. Germline lookup yields CDR1 MNHEY and CDR2 SMNVEV (reference sequence). V shed 9 bases and J 3 bases; nucleotides not matched to a gene: 7. The CDR3 contains 13 residues. As DNA, the CDR3 is TGTGCCAGTACCGACAGGGCCGACTATGGCTACACCTTC. Its protein is CASTDRADYGYTF.

This clonotype was counted ten times or more. The chain uses TRBV30 and TRBJ1-5; no clear D gene. The V end was cut by 1 base, the J end by 9 bases, with 13 bases between. Germline V gene data show CDR1 as GTSNPN and CDR2 as SVGIG (reference sequence). The CDR3 runs to 13 residues. The chain's CDR3 is CAWSASARMPQHF. The CDR3 DNA is TGTGCCTGGAGTGCAAGTGCCCGGATGCCCCAGCATTTT.

This clonotype was detected many times. The V call is TRBV7-9, the J call TRBJ1-2; D is unresolved. The length of the CDR3 is 13 residues. V lost 7 bases, J lost 3 bases, and 12 bases lay in between. The germline CDR1 and CDR2 sequences are SEHNR and FQNEAQ (reference sequence). The CDR3, as DNA: TGTGCCAGCATCACCCCGGGCGACTATGGCTACACCTTC. Translation gives CASITPGDYGYTF. Drawing the rest from reference TRBV7-9 and TRBJ1-2, the complete variable domain is DTGVSQNPRHKITKRGQNVTFRCDPISEHNRLYWYRQTLGQGPEFLTYFQNEAQLEKSRLLSDRFSAERPKGSFSTLEIQRTEQGDSAMYLCASITPGDYGYTFGSGTRLTVV.

In its sample, this clonotype was seen many times. V gene TRBV6-5 combines with J gene TRBJ1-2; the D gene is possibly TRBD1 (5 bases). The CDR3 contains 14 residues. V shed 2 bases and J shed 3 bases, with 10 bases lying between them. Looked up from germline, CDR1 is MNHEY and CDR2 is SVGAGI. The CDR3, as DNA: TGTGCCAGCAGTTACCGGGACCCCGACTATGGCTACACCTTC. Amino acids: CASSYRDPDYGYTF.

At least ten counts were recorded for this clonotype. V and J are TRBV7-9 and TRBJ2-1, with D possibly being TRBD1 (5 bases). Trimming took 2 bases from V and 3 from J, leaving 14 bases between them. CDR1 and CDR2 from the germline V gene are SEHNR and FQNEAQ (reference sequence). The length of the CDR3 is 16 residues. The CDR3 bases are TGTGCCAGCAGCTTACGCTCCCAGGGAATCTACAATGAGCAGTTCTTC. Encoded protein: CASSLRSQGIYNEQFF.

This clonotype was recorded a few times. Here the CDR3 DNA reads TGTGCCAGCCAATTGTTTCGGGGTGAAAAACTGTTTTTT. It translates to CASQLFRGEKLFF. The chain couples TRBV6-1 to TRBJ1-4; D is unresolved. The germline V and J ends were trimmed by 8 bases and 7 bases, with 14 bases remaining between them. The CDR3 extends over 13 amino acids. From germline, CDR1 is MNHNS and CDR2 SASEGT.

This clonotype has ten or more counts. This chain uses TRBV18 with TRBJ2-1; no reliable D call. The J call may be faulty, since TRBJ2-5 better matches the DNA end. Germline V gives CDR1 KGHSH, CDR2 LQKENI. The length of the CDR3 is 14 residues. CDR3 region: CASSPPYNGETQYF. For the CDR3, the DNA is TGTGCCAGCTCACCACCGTATAACGGGGAGACCCAGTACTTC.

V usage is TRBV9 and J usage is TRBJ2-7; 16 bases align to TRBD2. After removal of 0 bases from V and 6 bases from J, the junction contained 9 bases not matched to a gene. In germline, CDR1 is SGDLS, CDR2 YYNGEE. CDR3 length: 18 residues. Written as DNA, the CDR3 is TGTGCCAGCAGCGTAGAGGGGACTAGCGGGAGGGCCGGTCCCGAGCAGTACTTC. Translation: CASSVEGTSGRAGPEQYF.

In this sample, this clonotype turned up many times. The V and J genes are TRBV7-9 and TRBJ1-6; 9 bases fit TRBD1. The length of the CDR3 is 18 residues. J was trimmed by 10 bases and V by 5 bases; bases with no gene match: 18. Germline V gene sequence: CDR1 SEHNR, CDR2 FQNEAQ (reference sequence). DNA for the CDR3: TGTGCCAGCAGCCCCAGAAAACCGGGACAGGGAAGAGGGTCACCCCTCCACTTT. Protein: CASSPRKPGQGRGSPLHF.